The present TCR beta chain was sequenced within a study of blood T cell repertoires in COVID-19. The table came from immunoSEQ multiplex PCR; TCRdb's copy has only in-frame clones and leaves some out. The sample has about 99,000 clones, roughly 85% seen once; the top ten hold around 3.1%. V dropped 2 bases and J dropped 5 bases, with 16 bases sitting between them. Germline V gives CDR1 GTSNPN, CDR2 SVGIG (reference sequence). CDR3 length equals 16 residues. This receptor was identified in a man aged 50 to 60 in a cohort sampled during active COVID-19. The gene calls are TRBV30 and TRBJ1-6; TRBD1 is a possible D gene (6 bases). The sample comprised peripheral blood. The chain's CDR3 is CAWSREPGQNNSPLHF. The CDR3 DNA follows: TGTGCCTGGAGTAGAGAGCCGGGACAAAATAATTCACCCCTCCACTTT.